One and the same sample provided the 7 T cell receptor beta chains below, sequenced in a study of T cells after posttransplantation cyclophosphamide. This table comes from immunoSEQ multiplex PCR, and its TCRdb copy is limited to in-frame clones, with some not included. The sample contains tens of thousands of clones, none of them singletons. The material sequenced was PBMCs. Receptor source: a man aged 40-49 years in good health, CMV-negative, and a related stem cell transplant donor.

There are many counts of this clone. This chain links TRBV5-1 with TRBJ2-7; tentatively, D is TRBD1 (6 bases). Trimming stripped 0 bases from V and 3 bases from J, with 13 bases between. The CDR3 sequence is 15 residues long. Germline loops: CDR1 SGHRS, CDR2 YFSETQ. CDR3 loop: CASSLVGTNNYEQYF. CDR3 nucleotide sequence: TGCGCCAGCAGCTTGGTCGGGACAAACAACTACGAGCAGTACTTC. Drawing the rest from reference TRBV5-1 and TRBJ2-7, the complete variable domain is KAGVTQTPRYLIKTRGQQVTLSCSPISGHRSVSWYQQTPGQGLQFLFEYFSETQRNKGNFPGRFSGRQFSNSRSEMNVSTLELGDSALYLCASSLVGTNNYEQYFGPGTRLTVT.

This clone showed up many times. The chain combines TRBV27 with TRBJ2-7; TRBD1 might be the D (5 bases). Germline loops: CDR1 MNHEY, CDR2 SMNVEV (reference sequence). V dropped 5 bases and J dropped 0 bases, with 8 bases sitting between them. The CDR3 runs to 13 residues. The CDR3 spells CASSPGHSYEQYF. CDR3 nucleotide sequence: TGTGCCAGCAGTCCCGGACACTCCTACGAGCAGTACTTC.

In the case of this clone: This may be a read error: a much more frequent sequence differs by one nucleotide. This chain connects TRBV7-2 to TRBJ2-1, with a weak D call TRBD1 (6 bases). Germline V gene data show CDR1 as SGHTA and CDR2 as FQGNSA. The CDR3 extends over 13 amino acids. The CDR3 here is CASSSSRDNEQLF. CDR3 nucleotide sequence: TGTGCCAGCAGCTCGAGCCGGGACAATGAGCAGCTCTTC.

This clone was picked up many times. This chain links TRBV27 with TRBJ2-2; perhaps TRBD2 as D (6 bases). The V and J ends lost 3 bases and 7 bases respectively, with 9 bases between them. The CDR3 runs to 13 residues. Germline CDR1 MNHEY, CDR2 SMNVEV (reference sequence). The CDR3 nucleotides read TGTGCCAGCAGTTTGTTAGCGGACGGGGAGCTGTTTTTT. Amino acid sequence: CASSLLADGELFF.

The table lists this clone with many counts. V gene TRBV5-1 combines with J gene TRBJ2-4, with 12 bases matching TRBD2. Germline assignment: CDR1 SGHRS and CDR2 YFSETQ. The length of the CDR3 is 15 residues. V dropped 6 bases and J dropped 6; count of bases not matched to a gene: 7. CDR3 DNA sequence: TGCGCCAGCAAACTAGCGGGGGGAGAGGGAAACATTCAGTACTTC. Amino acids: CASKLAGGEGNIQYF.

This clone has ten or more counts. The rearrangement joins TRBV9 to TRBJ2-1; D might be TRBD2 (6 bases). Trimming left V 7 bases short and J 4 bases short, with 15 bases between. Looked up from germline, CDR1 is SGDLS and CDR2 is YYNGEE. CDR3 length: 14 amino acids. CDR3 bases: TGTGCCAGCGGTTCGGGCGGACTATACAATGAGCAGTTCTTC. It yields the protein CASGSGGLYNEQFF.

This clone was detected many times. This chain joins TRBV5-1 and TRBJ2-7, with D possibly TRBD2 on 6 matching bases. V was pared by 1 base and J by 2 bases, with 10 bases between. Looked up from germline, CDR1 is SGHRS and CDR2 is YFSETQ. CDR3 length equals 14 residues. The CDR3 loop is CASSLSGGPYEQYF. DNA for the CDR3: TGCGCCAGCAGCTTGTCCGGGGGACCCTACGAGCAGTACTTC.